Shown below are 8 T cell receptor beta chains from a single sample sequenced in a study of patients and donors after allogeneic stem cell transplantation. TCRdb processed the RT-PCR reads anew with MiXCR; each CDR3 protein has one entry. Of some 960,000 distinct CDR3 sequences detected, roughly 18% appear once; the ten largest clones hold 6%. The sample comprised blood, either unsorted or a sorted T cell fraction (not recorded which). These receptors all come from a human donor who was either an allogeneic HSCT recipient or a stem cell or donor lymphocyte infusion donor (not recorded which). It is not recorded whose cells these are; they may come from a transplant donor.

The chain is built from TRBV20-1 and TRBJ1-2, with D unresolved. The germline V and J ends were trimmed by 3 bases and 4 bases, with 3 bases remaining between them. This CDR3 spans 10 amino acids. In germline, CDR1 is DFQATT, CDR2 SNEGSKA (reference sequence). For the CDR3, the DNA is TGCAGTGCTAGGGGCTATGGCTACACCTTC. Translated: CSARGYGYTF.

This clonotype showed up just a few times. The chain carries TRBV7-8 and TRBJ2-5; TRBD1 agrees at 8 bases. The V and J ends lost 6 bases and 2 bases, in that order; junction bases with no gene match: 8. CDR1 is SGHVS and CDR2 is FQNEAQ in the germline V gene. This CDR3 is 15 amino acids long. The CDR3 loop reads CASRFRGRGQETQYF. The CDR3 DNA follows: TGTGCCAGCAGATTCAGGGGGCGCGGACAAGAGACCCAGTACTTC.

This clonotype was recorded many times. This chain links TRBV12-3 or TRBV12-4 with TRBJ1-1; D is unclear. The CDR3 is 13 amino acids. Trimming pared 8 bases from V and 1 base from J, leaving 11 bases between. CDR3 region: CASVSRANTEAFF. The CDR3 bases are TGTGCCAGCGTCTCTCGGGCGAACACTGAAGCTTTCTTT.

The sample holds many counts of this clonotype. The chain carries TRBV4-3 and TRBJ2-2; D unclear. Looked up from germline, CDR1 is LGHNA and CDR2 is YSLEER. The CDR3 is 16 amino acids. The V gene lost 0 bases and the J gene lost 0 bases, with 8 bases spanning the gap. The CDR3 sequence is CASSQDRPSNTGELFF. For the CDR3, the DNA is TGCGCCAGCAGCCAAGATCGTCCGTCGAACACCGGGGAGCTGTTTTTT.

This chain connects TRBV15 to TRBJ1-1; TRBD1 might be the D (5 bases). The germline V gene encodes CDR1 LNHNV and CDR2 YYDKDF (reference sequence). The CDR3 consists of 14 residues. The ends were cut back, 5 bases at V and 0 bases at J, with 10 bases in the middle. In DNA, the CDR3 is TGTGCCACCAGCTGGGGACGGATGAACACTGAAGCTTTCTTT. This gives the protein CATSWGRMNTEAFF.

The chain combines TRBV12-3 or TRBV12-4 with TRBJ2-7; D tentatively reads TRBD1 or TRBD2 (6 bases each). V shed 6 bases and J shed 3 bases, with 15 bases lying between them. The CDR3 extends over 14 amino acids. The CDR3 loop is CASSRGTSHYEQYF. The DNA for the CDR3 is TGTGCCAGCAGCCGCGGGACAAGCCACTACGAGCAGTACTTC.

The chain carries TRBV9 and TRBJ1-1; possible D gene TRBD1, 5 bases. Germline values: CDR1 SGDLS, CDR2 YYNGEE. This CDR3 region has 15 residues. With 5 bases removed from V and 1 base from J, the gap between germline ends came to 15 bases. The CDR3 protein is CASSSFGTANTEAFF. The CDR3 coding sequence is TGTGCCAGCAGTAGCTTCGGGACCGCGAACACTGAAGCTTTCTTT.

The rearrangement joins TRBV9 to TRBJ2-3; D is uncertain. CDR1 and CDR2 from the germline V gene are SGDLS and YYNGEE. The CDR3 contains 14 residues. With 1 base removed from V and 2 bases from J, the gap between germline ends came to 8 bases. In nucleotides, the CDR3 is TGTGCCAGCAGCGTAACAGTTTCCACAGATACGCAGTATTTT. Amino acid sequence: CASSVTVSTDTQYF.